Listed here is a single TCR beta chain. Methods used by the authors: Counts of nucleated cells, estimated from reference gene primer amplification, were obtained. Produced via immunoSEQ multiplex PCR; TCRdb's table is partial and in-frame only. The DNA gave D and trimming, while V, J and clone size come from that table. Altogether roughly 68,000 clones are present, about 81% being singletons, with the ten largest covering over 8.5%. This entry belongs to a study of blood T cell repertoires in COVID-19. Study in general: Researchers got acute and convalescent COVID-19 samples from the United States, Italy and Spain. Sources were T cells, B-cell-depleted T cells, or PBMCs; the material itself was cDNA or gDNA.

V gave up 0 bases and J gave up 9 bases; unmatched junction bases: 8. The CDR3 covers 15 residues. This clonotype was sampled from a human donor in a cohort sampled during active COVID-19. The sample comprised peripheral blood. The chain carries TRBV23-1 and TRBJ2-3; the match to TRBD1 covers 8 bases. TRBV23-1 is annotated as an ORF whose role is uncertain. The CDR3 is CASSQSEQGVLTQYF. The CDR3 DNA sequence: TGCGCCAGCAGTCAATCAGAACAGGGGGTATTGACGCAGTATTTT.